These 25 T cell receptor beta chains came from one sample sequenced in a study of Ad26.COV2.S vaccination and SARS-CoV-2 variants. Stated treatment: about 20 received Ad26.COV2.S at low or high dose, single or two shots; about 5 received placebo; per-sample allocation not given. Repertoires come from day 63 after the first vaccine or placebo injection. Only in-frame clones appear in the TCRdb table, and some are missing; sequencing was by immunoSEQ multiplex PCR. The data show 330,000 or so clones, roughly 90% seen once. The specimen was peripheral blood, collected in a trial of Ad26.COV2.S vaccine versus placebo. These receptors all stem from a person aged 18-60 years who received the Ad26.COV2.S COVID-19 vaccine or a placebo.

This chain joins TRBV27 and TRBJ1-4; a possible D gene is TRBD1 (5 bases). This CDR3 contains 19 residues. Trimming cost V 10 bases and J 0 bases, with 27 bases left between them. Germline CDR1 MNHEY, CDR2 SMNVEV (reference sequence). CDR3 sequence reads: CATRPHRPLRTTTNEKLFF. The DNA of the CDR3 is TGTGCCACCAGACCCCACAGGCCCTTAAGGACTACAACTAATGAAAAACTGTTTTTT.

The rearrangement uses TRBV4-3 and TRBJ2-1; tentatively, D is TRBD1 (6 bases). This CDR3 has 15 amino acids. CDR1 and CDR2 from the germline V gene are LGHNA and YSLEER. V was shortened by 3 bases and J by 0 bases, with 9 bases between the two germline ends. The CDR3 DNA sequence: TGCGCCAGCAGCCAGGACAGAAGCTCCTACAATGAGCAGTTCTTC. Its protein is CASSQDRSSYNEQFF.

This chain connects TRBV4-3 to TRBJ1-4; D gene ambiguous. The CDR3 runs to 15 residues. Trimming took 4 bases from V and 7 from J, leaving 16 bases between them. The V gene's germline CDR1 is LGHNA and CDR2 YSLEER. Here the CDR3 DNA reads TGCGCCAGCAGCCTAACTAGGGCAAGCACTGAAAAACTGTTTTTT. Translation gives CASSLTRASTEKLFF.

The chain is built from TRBV2 and TRBJ2-1, with unresolved D. Germline-derived CDR1 and CDR2 are SNHLY and FYNNEI. The CDR3 extends over 11 amino acids. Trimming shortened V by 4 bases and J by 9 bases, and 7 bases separated the two germline ends. The CDR3 region has the DNA TGTGCCAGCAGTGCTAGATTTGAGCAGTTCTTC. Translating it yields CASSARFEQFF.

In this sample, this clone turned up a few times. The genes are TRBV19 and TRBJ2-3; 9 nucleotides line up with TRBD1. In germline, CDR1 is LNHDA, CDR2 SQIVND (reference sequence). The CDR3 contains 15 residues. V shed 8 bases and J 6 bases; nucleotides not matched to a gene: 12. CDR3 nucleotides: TGTGCCAGTTCTCGACAGGGGGAAGTTTTGGATACGCAGTATTTT. This encodes CASSRQGEVLDTQYF.

The chain couples TRBV9 to TRBJ1-2; D might be TRBD1 (6 bases). V lost 3 bases and J 8 bases, leaving 17 bases between the germline ends. The CDR3 runs to 14 residues. Per the germline V gene, CDR1 is SGDLS and CDR2 is YYNGEE. CDR3: CASSAPGEGYGYTF. Here the CDR3 DNA reads TGTGCCAGCAGCGCCCCAGGGGAGGGATACGGCTACACCTTC.

The chain has TRBV4-1 and TRBJ1-1; 8 bases agree with TRBD1. Trimming cost V 2 bases and J 1 base; bases outside gene matches: 3. The CDR3 sequence is 15 residues long. CDR1 is MGHRA and CDR2 is YSYEKL in the germline V gene. DNA for the CDR3: TGCGCCAGCAGCCAACCCGGACAGGGGAACACTGAAGCTTTCTTT. Translating gives CASSQPGQGNTEAFF.

V and J are TRBV18 and TRBJ2-3, with D perhaps matching TRBD1 (6 bases). Between the trimmed V and J ends, which lost 4 bases and 4 bases, there was a span of 6 bases. CDR1 and CDR2 from the germline V gene are KGHSH and LQKENI. This CDR3 has 12 residues. Written as DNA, the CDR3 is TGTGCCAGCTCACGGGGGCCAGATACGCAGTATTTT. This encodes CASSRGPDTQYF.

A single count supports this clone. In DNA, the CDR3 is TGTGCCAGCAGTTGGAGAGGGGGCGCGAACACTGAAGCTTTCTTT. This gives the protein CASSWRGGANTEAFF. The rearrangement joins TRBV27 to TRBJ1-1; 7 bases align to TRBD1. Unmatched junction bases numbered 6, after V lost 4 bases and J lost 1 base. This CDR3 region has 15 residues. Germline lookup yields CDR1 MNHEY and CDR2 SMNVEV (reference sequence).

J is TRBJ1-2 and V is TRBV5-8; no firm D call. The germline V and J ends were trimmed by 2 bases and 10 bases, with 9 bases remaining between them. The CDR3 is 11 amino acids. Germline V gene data show CDR1 as SGHTS and CDR2 as YDEGEE. CDR3 amino acids: CASSLRAFYTF. CDR3 DNA: TGTGCCAGCAGCTTAAGGGCCTTCTACACCTTC.

A single count supports this clone. The chain combines TRBV5-1 with TRBJ2-7, with TRBD1 as a possible D gene (5 bases). V was trimmed by 4 bases and J by 3 bases, leaving 11 bases between them. The germline V gene has CDR1 SGHRS and CDR2 YFSETQ. This CDR3 spans 13 amino acids. CDR3 residues: CASSLMTDYEQYF. The CDR3 DNA sequence: TGCGCCAGCAGCCTCATGACAGACTACGAGCAGTACTTC.

The chain carries TRBV5-1 and TRBJ1-3, with D perhaps TRBD1 (5 bases). Per the germline V gene, CDR1 is SGHRS and CDR2 is YFSETQ. V was shortened by 4 bases and J by 5 bases, with 19 bases between the two germline ends. This CDR3 has 16 residues. The CDR3 DNA is TGCGCCAGCAGCCCGATGATGTCGGGGACCCGAAACACCATATATTTT. Protein product: CASSPMMSGTRNTIYF.

The rearrangement joins TRBV9 to TRBJ1-2; 8 nucleotides line up with TRBD1. Germline V gene sequence: CDR1 SGDLS, CDR2 YYNGEE. CDR3 length: 16 residues. Germline trimming cut 4 bases from V and 8 bases from J; bases unmatched to any gene: 16. CDR3 sequence: CASSNPTATGEEGYTF. Here the CDR3 DNA reads TGTGCCAGCAGCAACCCTACCGCGACAGGGGAGGAAGGCTACACCTTC.

The V call is TRBV7-9, the J call TRBJ2-2; perhaps D is TRBD1 or TRBD2 (5 bases each). The V gene lost 8 bases and the J gene lost 11 bases, with 15 bases spanning the gap. The CDR3 totals 12 residues. Per germline, CDR1 SEHNR and CDR2 FQNEAQ (reference sequence). The CDR3: CASAWGSDELFF. The CDR3 bases are TGTGCCAGCGCATGGGGGTCGGACGAGCTGTTTTTT.

The chain has TRBV12-3 or TRBV12-4 and TRBJ1-1; D is undetermined. Trimming shortened V by 8 bases and J by 1 base, and 11 bases separated the two germline ends. The CDR3 contains 13 residues. CDR3 region: CASFGFRNTEAFF. In DNA, the CDR3 is TGTGCCAGCTTCGGGTTTCGGAACACTGAAGCTTTCTTT.

This rearrangement joins TRBV12-3 or TRBV12-4 to TRBJ2-3, with D maybe TRBD2 (6 bases). V lost 6 bases and J 4 bases, leaving 11 bases between the germline ends. CDR3 length equals 13 residues. CDR3 sequence: CASRLSGPDTQYF. CDR3 DNA: TGTGCCAGCAGACTTAGCGGCCCAGATACGCAGTATTTT.

This chain uses TRBV4-1 with TRBJ2-1; tentatively, D is TRBD2 (6 bases). Germline V lookup: CDR1 MGHRA, CDR2 YSYEKL. The ends were cut back, 2 bases at V and 4 bases at J, with 15 bases in the middle. The CDR3 has 16 amino acids. CDR3 DNA sequence: TGCGCCAGCAGCCAAACACCGGGGGACCGATACAATGAGCAGTTCTTC. Translated: CASSQTPGDRYNEQFF.

Worth noting for this clone: The junction does not match germline at one end; this may be a read error. The rearrangement links TRBV30 to TRBJ1-3; D is unresolved. CDR1 is GTSNPN and CDR2 is SVGIG in the germline V gene (reference sequence). This CDR3 spans 13 amino acids. CDR3 nucleotide sequence: TGTGCCTGGAGTGTAAGAGTGTCCGACGTACCCGATTTT. Its protein product is CAWSVRVSDVPDF. The variable domain in full, with the rest retrieved from reference TRBV30 and TRBJ1-3, is SQTIHQWPATLVQPVGSPLSLECTVEGTSNPNLYWYRQAAGRGLQLLFYSVGIGQISSEVPQNLSASRPQDRQFILSSKKLLLSDSGFYLCAWSVRVSDVPDFGEGSWLTVV.

V usage is TRBV29-1 and J usage is TRBJ2-2; D is ambiguous. Trimming cost V 5 bases and J 1 base, with 8 bases left between them. This CDR3 spans 13 amino acids. From germline, CDR1 is SQVTM and CDR2 ANQGSEA. The DNA for the CDR3 is TGCAGCGTTTTGGGTGAGAACACCGGGGAGCTGTTTTTT. Encoded protein: CSVLGENTGELFF.

The chain recombines TRBV10-3 with TRBJ2-5; TRBD2 matches at 8 bases. CDR3 length: 15 residues. The trim removed 2 bases at V and 5 bases at J, leaving 7 bases unmatched. Germline lookup yields CDR1 ENHRY and CDR2 SYGVKD. CDR3 loop: CAISEVGGARETQYF. In nucleotides, the CDR3 is TGTGCCATCAGTGAGGTCGGGGGGGCCCGGGAGACCCAGTACTTC.

This clone was seen only once. J is TRBJ1-2 and V is TRBV3-1 (or the pseudogene TRBV3-2); D might be TRBD1 (5 bases). V was trimmed by 2 bases and J by 4 bases, leaving 8 bases between them. CDR1 is LGHDT and CDR2 is YNNKEL in the germline V gene (reference sequence). The CDR3 consists of 13 residues. CDR3 DNA sequence: TGTGCCAGCAGCCAATCGGACATCTATGGCTACACCTTC. Translated, it gives CASSQSDIYGYTF.

The chain employs TRBV27 and TRBJ2-3, with D unresolved. This CDR3 has 12 amino acids. CDR1 and CDR2 from the germline V gene are MNHEY and SMNVEV (reference sequence). Trimming cost V 3 bases and J 4 bases, with 5 bases left between them. For the CDR3, the DNA is TGTGCCAGCAGTTTCATGGCAGATACGCAGTATTTT. Its translation: CASSFMADTQYF.

The chain links TRBV19 to TRBJ1-1; D is unclear. The CDR3 is 15 residues long. V lost 3 bases and J 0 bases, leaving 11 bases between the germline ends. Looked up from germline, CDR1 is LNHDA and CDR2 is SQIVND (reference sequence). The CDR3 DNA reads as TGTGCCAGTAGTATCGCAGCGATCATGAACACTGAAGCTTTCTTT. This codes for CASSIAAIMNTEAFF.

The chain recombines TRBV4-3 with TRBJ2-7; no clear D. CDR3 length equals 16 residues. In germline, CDR1 is LGHNA, CDR2 YSLEER. Trimming took 4 bases from V and 0 from J, leaving 16 bases between them. The chain's CDR3 is CASSPYPTNPSYEQYF. For the CDR3, the DNA is TGCGCCAGCAGCCCGTACCCTACAAATCCCTCCTACGAGCAGTACTTC.

The chain is built from TRBV5-1 and TRBJ1-5; D is ambiguous. Germline values: CDR1 SGHRS, CDR2 YFSETQ. V shed 4 bases and J shed 5 bases, with 10 bases lying between them. The CDR3 spans 13 residues. The CDR3 loop reads CASSPYGDQPQHF. Written as DNA, the CDR3 is TGCGCCAGCAGCCCCTATGGGGATCAGCCCCAGCATTTT.